Described below is a single T cell receptor beta chain sequence and its context. Sample barcodes and UMIs were carried by the TCR alpha and TCR beta cDNA libraries that 5'RACE generated with constant-segment primers. TCRdb fed the 5' RACE reads into MiXCR, producing one record per CDR3 protein. The data hold about 210,000 distinct CDR3 sequences, with under 30% observed a single time. Germline V gene data show CDR1 as SEHNR and CDR2 as FQNEAQ (reference sequence). V lost 5 bases to trimming and J lost 10 bases, with 17 bases between them. This CDR3 has 14 amino acids. These data come from a study of T-cell memory formation after mild COVID-19. Study-level background: In these data, TCR clusters were largely donor specific.

The sequenced material came from PBMCs or a T cell subset sorted from them (not recorded which). V gene TRBV7-9 combines with J gene TRBJ2-2; a possible D gene is TRBD1 (6 bases). The TCR was taken from an adult woman who had mild COVID-19 (a few samples of this study predate the infection). Cell type and time point are not known. In DNA form, the CDR3 reads TGTGCCAGCAGCGCATGGACAGAGGCTAAGGAGCTGTTTTTT. It codes for CASSAWTEAKELFF.